Below, one TCR beta chain is given with its context. The antigen is not known. This record belongs to a study of beta chain features in type 1 diabetes. Study-wide findings and caveats: Among patients with Type 1 diabetes, TCRB CDR3s were moderately but significantly shorter in every one of the four CD4+ subsets. Within the patient group, naive, central memory and Treg TCRB repertoires appeared more similar to each other than within healthy donors. It was possible that PCR favored shorter templates, equally so in patients and controls. For TCRB rearrangement, an influence of HLA type remained unresolved here.

Donors contributed one heparinised blood draw apiece, averaging around 120 mL. cDNA synthesis used the whole RNA isolate, giving expressed TCRB sequences. Sequencing used immunoSEQ multiplex PCR; TCRdb keeps in-frame clones, though not all of them. The data show 550,000 to 850,000 clones, with 10% to 15% seen just once and roughly 0.022% held by the top ten. CDR1 KGHSH and CDR2 LQKENI come from the germline V gene. V lost 1 base and J 4 bases, leaving 10 bases between the germline ends. This CDR3 spans 15 amino acids. Sequencing input: naive CD4+ T cells from blood. The clonotype was recovered from a man aged 18 to 30 with type 1 diabetes. The rearrangement uses TRBV18 and TRBJ1-4; D is perhaps TRBD1 (5 bases). The CDR3 loop reads CASSPLGGVNEKLFF. Written as DNA, the CDR3 is TGTGCCAGCTCACCACTCGGAGGGGTTAATGAAAAACTGTTTTTT.